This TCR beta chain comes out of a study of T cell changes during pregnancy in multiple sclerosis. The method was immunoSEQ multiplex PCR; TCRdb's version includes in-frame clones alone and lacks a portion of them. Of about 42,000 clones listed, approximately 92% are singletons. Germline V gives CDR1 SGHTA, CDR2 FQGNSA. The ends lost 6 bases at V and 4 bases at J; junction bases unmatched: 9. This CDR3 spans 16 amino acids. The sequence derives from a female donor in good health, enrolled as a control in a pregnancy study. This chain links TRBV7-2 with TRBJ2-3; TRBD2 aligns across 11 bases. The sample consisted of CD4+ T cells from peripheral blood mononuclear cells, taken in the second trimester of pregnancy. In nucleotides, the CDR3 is TGTGCCAGCAGTCTTCTAGCGGGAGGATCCGCAGATACGCAGTATTTT. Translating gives CASSLLAGGSADTQYF.